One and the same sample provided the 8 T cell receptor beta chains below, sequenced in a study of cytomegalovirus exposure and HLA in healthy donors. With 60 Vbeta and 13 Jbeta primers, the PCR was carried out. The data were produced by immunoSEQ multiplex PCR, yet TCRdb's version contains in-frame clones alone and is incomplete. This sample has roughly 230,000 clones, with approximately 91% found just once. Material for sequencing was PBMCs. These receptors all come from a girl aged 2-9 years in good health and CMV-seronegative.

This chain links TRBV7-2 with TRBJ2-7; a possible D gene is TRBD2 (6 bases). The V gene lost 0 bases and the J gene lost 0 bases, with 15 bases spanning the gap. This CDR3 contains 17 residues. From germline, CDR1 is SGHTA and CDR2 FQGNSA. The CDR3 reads CASSLAPSGLLSYEQYF. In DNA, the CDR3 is TGTGCCAGCAGCTTAGCGCCCAGCGGGCTTCTCTCCTACGAGCAGTACTTC.

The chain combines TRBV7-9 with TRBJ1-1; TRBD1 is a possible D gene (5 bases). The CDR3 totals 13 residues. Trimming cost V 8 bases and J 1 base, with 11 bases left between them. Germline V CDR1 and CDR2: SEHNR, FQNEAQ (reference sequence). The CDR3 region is CASLLGGNTEAFF. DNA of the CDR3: TGTGCCAGCCTTCTCGGGGGGAACACTGAAGCTTTCTTT.

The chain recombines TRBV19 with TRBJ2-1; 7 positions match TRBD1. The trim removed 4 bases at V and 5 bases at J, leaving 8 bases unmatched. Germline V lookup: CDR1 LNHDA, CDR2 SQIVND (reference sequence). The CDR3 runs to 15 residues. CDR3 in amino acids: CASSTPGTEHNEQFF. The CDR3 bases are TGTGCCAGTAGTACCCCCGGGACAGAACACAATGAGCAGTTCTTC.

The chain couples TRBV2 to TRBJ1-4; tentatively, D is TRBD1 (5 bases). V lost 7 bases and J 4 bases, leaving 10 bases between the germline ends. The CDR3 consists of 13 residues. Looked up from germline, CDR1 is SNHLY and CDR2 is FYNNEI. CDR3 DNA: TGTGCCAGCAACAGGATGAATAATGAAAAACTGTTTTTT. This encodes CASNRMNNEKLFF.

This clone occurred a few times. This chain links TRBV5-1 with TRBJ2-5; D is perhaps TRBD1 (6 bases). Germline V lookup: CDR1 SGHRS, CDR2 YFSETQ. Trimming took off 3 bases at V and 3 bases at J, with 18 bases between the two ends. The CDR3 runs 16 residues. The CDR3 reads CASSSEQGISEETQYF. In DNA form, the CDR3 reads TGCGCCAGCAGCTCGGAACAGGGTATTTCGGAAGAGACCCAGTACTTC.

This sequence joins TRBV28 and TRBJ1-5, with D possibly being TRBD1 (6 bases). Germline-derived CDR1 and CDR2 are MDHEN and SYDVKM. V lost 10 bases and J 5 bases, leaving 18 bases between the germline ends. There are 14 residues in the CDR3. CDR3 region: CATKKEGGDQPQHF. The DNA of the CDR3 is TGTGCCACCAAAAAAGAGGGGGGGGATCAGCCCCAGCATTTT.

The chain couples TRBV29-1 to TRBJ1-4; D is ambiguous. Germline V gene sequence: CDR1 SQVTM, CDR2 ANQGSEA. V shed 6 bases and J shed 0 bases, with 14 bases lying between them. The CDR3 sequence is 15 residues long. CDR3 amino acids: CSVTAETATNEKLFF. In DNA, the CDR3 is TGCAGCGTCACAGCAGAAACAGCAACTAATGAAAAACTGTTTTTT.

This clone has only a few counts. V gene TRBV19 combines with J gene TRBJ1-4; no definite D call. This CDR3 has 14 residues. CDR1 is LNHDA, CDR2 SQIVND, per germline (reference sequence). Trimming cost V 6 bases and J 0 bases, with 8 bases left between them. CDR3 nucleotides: TGTGCCAGTAGCCCCCGAGCAACTAATGAAAAACTGTTTTTT. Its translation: CASSPRATNEKLFF.